This T cell receptor (beta chain) was retrieved from a study of shared clonotypes between healthy human individuals. Findings and caveats of the study: Blood was the sole source, and tissue repertoires probably differ.

Measured with immunoSEQ multiplex PCR; TCRdb has only the in-frame clones, and not every one. The repertoire holds over 750,000 clones, with roughly 96% as singletons. In the naive CD8 group, cells lacked CD45RO and were positively selected for CCR7, so terminally differentiated effector memory CD45RA+ cells were left out. This CDR3 region has 14 residues. Germline V lookup: CDR1 SGHTA, CDR2 FQGNSA. Trimming shortened V by 4 bases and J by 3 bases, and 11 bases separated the two germline ends. As for this clone: As yet, its antigen is unknown.

The genes are TRBV7-2 and TRBJ2-3, with D perhaps TRBD2 (7 bases). Sequenced input: naive CD8+ T cells sorted from blood. This TCR came from a man aged 25-45 years in good health. Here the CDR3 reads CASSSKGGTDTQYF. The CDR3 nucleotides are TGTGCCAGCAGCTCTAAGGGGGGGACAGATACGCAGTATTTT.